These 7 T cell receptor beta chains came from one sample sequenced in a study of early T cells in non-severe SARS-CoV-2 infection. TCRdb re-called the 5' RACE reads through MiXCR, storing one row per CDR3 protein. In the table there are 30,000 to 40,000 distinct CDR3 sequences, 5% to 7% of which are singletons. The sample comprised whole blood. Source of these receptors: an adult who was a healthcare worker with PCR-confirmed SARS-CoV-2 infection or an uninfected control (not recorded which).

The rearrangement links TRBV7-6 to TRBJ2-5; 12 nucleotides match TRBD2. The germline CDR1 and CDR2 sequences are SGHVS and FNYEAQ. After removal of 5 bases from V and 2 bases from J, the junction contained 9 bases not matched to a gene. The CDR3 runs 17 residues. The CDR3 DNA reads TGTGCCAGCAGCGCTAGATCTCTAGCGGGGGGGCAAGAGACCCAGTACTTC. This codes for CASSARSLAGGQETQYF.

This clonotype was picked up many times. This chain uses TRBV11-2 with TRBJ2-7; unclear D gene. The CDR3 extends over 17 amino acids. Germline V gene sequence: CDR1 SGHAT, CDR2 FQNNGV. V dropped 4 bases and J dropped 3 bases, with 22 bases sitting between them. The CDR3 DNA sequence: TGTGCCAGCAGCTCGGACCAAAATTTTGGCATTGTCTACGAGCAGTACTTC. This gives the protein CASSSDQNFGIVYEQYF. Full variable domain (remainder filled in from reference TRBV11-2 and TRBJ2-7): EAGVAQSPRYKIIEKRQSVAFWCNPISGHATLYWYQQILGQGPKLLIQFQNNGVVDDSQLPKDRFSAERLKGVDSTLKIQPAKLEDSAVYLCASSSDQNFGIVYEQYFGPGTRLTVT.

This clonotype was recorded at least ten times. The genes are TRBV6-4 and TRBJ1-1; D gene unclear. CDR1 MRHNA and CDR2 SNTAGT come from the germline V gene. Trimming took 0 bases from V and 4 from J, leaving 9 bases between them. The CDR3 has 14 residues. CDR3 loop: CASSDSGDTTEAFF. The CDR3 nucleotides read TGTGCCAGCAGTGACTCAGGCGACACCACTGAAGCTTTCTTT.

This clonotype was seen many times. The rearrangement links TRBV7-2 to TRBJ2-3; D is possibly TRBD2 (5 bases). In germline, CDR1 is SGHTA, CDR2 FQGNSA. With 5 bases removed from V and 4 bases from J, the gap between germline ends came to 10 bases. CDR3 length: 13 amino acids. CDR3 amino acids: CASSIGLSDTQYF. DNA for the CDR3: TGTGCCAGCAGCATCGGACTGTCAGATACGCAGTATTTT. Using reference TRBV7-2 and TRBJ2-3 for the parts outside the CDR3, the full variable domain is GAGVSQSPSNKVTEKGKDVELRCDPISGHTALYWYRQSLGQGLEFLIYFQGNSAPDKSGLPSDRFSAERTGGSVSTLTIQRTQQEDSAVYLCASSIGLSDTQYFGPGTRLTVL.

This clonotype was seen repeatedly, ten times or more. The J gene is TRBJ1-5, the V gene TRBV20-1; possibly TRBD1 for D (5 bases). Germline V CDR1 and CDR2: DFQATT, SNEGSKA (reference sequence). Trimming shortened V by 3 bases and J by 7 bases, and 10 bases separated the two germline ends. The CDR3 has 12 amino acids. The CDR3 region has the DNA TGCAGTGCTAGGCGCAAGGGGCAGCCCCAGCATTTT. It specifies CSARRKGQPQHF.

This clonotype showed up many times. V is TRBV4-3 and J is TRBJ1-5; perhaps TRBD1 as D (5 bases). V shed 0 bases and J shed 5 bases, with 11 bases lying between them. Germline V CDR1 and CDR2: LGHNA, YSLEER. The CDR3 extends over 15 amino acids. CDR3 sequence (DNA): TGCGCCAGCAGCCAAGATGGGACGCAGCATCAGCCCCAGCATTTT. Its protein is CASSQDGTQHQPQHF.

CDR3 nucleotides: TGTGCCAGCGCTTTCTCGCGGGAAAGCTCCTACAATGAGCAGTTCTTC. Protein sequence: CASAFSRESSYNEQFF. The chain combines TRBV7-7 with TRBJ2-1, with D maybe TRBD2 (6 bases). The V and J ends lost 8 bases and 0 bases respectively, with 17 bases between them. The CDR3 consists of 16 residues. CDR1 and CDR2 (germline): SSHAT, FNYEAQ (reference sequence).